This T cell receptor beta chain was found in a study of OX40 agonist ivuxolimab in advanced cancers. Study-wide background: Around 40% of patients had received prior checkpoint inhibitor therapy. Study observations and caveats: Some of the nonresponding patients also showed low levels of normalized T-cell clonal expansion. Among patients with partial responses at 0.1-3.0 mg/kg, clonal expansion was among the lowest.

To note about this clone: Its cognate antigen is unknown.

CDR1 is LNHDA and CDR2 is SQIVND in the germline V gene (reference sequence). The CDR3 is 15 amino acids. With 1 base removed from V and 7 bases from J, the gap between germline ends came to 14 bases. Here immunoSEQ multiplex PCR was the method, and the copy in TCRdb shows in-frame clones only, minus some. Here the sample spans tens of thousands of clones, about 90% being singletons. Specimen: CD4+ or CD8+ T cells sorted from blood, collected in a trial of the OX40 agonist ivuxolimab. This receptor was identified in an adult with an advanced solid tumor such as melanoma, head and neck, liver or kidney cancer. V and J are TRBV19 and TRBJ1-5; D ambiguous. In DNA form, the CDR3 reads TGTGCCAGTAGTATAGCCGGCTTGGGCGGACAGCCCCAGCATTTT. Amino acids: CASSIAGLGGQPQHF.